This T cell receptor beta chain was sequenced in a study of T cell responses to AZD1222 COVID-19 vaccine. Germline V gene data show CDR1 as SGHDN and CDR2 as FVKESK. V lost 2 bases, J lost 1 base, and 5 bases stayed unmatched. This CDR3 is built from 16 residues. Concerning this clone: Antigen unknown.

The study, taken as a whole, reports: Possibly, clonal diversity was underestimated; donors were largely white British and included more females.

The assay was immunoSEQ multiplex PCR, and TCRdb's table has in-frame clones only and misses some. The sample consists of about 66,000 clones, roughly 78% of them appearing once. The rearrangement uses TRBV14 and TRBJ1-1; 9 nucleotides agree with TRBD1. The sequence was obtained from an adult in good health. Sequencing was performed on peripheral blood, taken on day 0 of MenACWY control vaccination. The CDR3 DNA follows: TGTGCCAGCAGCCAAACAGGGGGCCGCAAGAACACTGAAGCTTTCTTT. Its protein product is CASSQTGGRKNTEAFF.